This T cell receptor beta chain was identified in a study of shared clonotypes between healthy human individuals. TCRdb's copy holds only in-frame clones and misses some; the assay was immunoSEQ multiplex PCR. The table records millions of clones, about 95% of them present only once. Selected positively for CCR7 and CD45RO-negative, naive CD8 cells excluded terminally differentiated effector memory CD45RA+ cells. This clone appeared once. The germline CDR1 and CDR2 sequences are ENHRY and SYGVKD. This CDR3 spans 12 amino acids. Deletions cut 8 bases from V and 8 bases from J, with 13 bases between. The chain is built from TRBV10-3 and TRBJ2-1, with D perhaps matching TRBD1 or TRBD2 (7 bases each). This TCR was recovered from a man between 18 and 35 years old in good health. Sequenced sample: naive CD8+ T cells sorted from blood. CDR3 bases: TGTGCCATCCAGACAGGGAGGGATGAGCAGTTCTTC. This gives the protein CAIQTGRDEQFF.